This T cell receptor beta chain was identified during a study of cytotoxic CD8 clonotypes in ibrutinib-treated CLL. Unmatched junction bases numbered 6, after V lost 3 bases and J lost 0 bases. The CDR3 covers 16 residues. CDR1 is SGDLS and CDR2 is YYNGEE in the germline V gene. This clone was observed once. Some clones are missing from TCRdb's copy, which holds only in-frame ones; the method was immunoSEQ multiplex PCR. The table includes about 310,000 clones, 70% to 80% detected once. The source is a human donor with chronic lymphocytic leukemia. This sequence joins TRBV9 and TRBJ1-3, with 7 bases lining up with TRBD1. The sequences come from PBMCs, collected before ibrutinib treatment. The CDR3 loop is CASSARTGRSGNTIYF. CDR3 DNA: TGTGCCAGCAGCGCTCGGACAGGCCGCTCTGGAAACACCATATATTTT.